Listed here are 19 T cell receptor beta chains from one sample, sequenced in a study of cytomegalovirus exposure and HLA in healthy donors. 13 Jbeta primers and 60 Vbeta primers were used for the PCR. Sequencing used immunoSEQ multiplex PCR; TCRdb keeps in-frame clones, though not all of them. This table holds 99,000 or so clones, more than 75% found once. The material sequenced was PBMCs. The receptors derive from a woman aged 18 to 35 in good health and CMV-seropositive.

The V gene is TRBV27, the J gene TRBJ2-1, with 7 bases fitting TRBD1. The germline V gene encodes CDR1 MNHEY and CDR2 SMNVEV (reference sequence). V shed 5 bases and J 7 bases; nucleotides not matched to a gene: 2. The CDR3 contains 12 residues. This chain's CDR3 is CASSVQGNEQFF. CDR3 DNA: TGTGCCAGCAGTGTACAGGGGAATGAGCAGTTCTTC.

The V and J genes are TRBV7-2 and TRBJ2-7, with 15 nucleotides matching TRBD2. Germline lookup yields CDR1 SGHTA and CDR2 FQGNSA. The CDR3 runs 14 residues. The trim removed 6 bases at V and 4 bases at J, leaving 1 base unmatched. Here the CDR3 DNA reads TGTGCCAGCAGGGGGACTAGCGGGAGGTACGAGCAGTACTTC. Encoded protein: CASRGTSGRYEQYF.

The table lists this clone with a few counts. The sample has other DNA sequences that encode this CDR3 too. The chain employs TRBV10-3 and TRBJ1-5; 11 bases match TRBD1. The V and J ends lost 11 bases and 6 bases, in that order; junction bases with no gene match: 9. CDR3 length: 14 residues. Germline CDR1 and CDR2: ENHRY and SYGVKD. The CDR3 region has the DNA TGTGCCCCCCCAGGGACAGGGGGTGGTCAGCCCCAGCATTTT. It yields the protein CAPPGTGGGQPQHF.

The V and J genes are TRBV13 and TRBJ2-1, with 9 bases lining up with TRBD2. The CDR3 length is 14 residues. V dropped 2 bases and J dropped 10; count of bases not matched to a gene: 6. Germline V CDR1 and CDR2: PRHDT, FYEKMQ (reference sequence). CDR3 amino acids: CASSLIAGAREQFF. In DNA, the CDR3 is TGTGCCAGCAGCTTAATAGCGGGAGCCCGGGAGCAGTTCTTC.

The chain uses TRBV5-1 and TRBJ2-5; TRBD1 aligns across 9 bases. The CDR3 has 16 residues. V lost 4 bases to trimming and J lost 4 bases; unmatched junction nucleotides: 11. Looked up from germline, CDR1 is SGHRS and CDR2 is YFSETQ. CDR3 DNA sequence: TGCGCCAGCAGCGAAACGGGACAGGGTTCGGGAGAGACCCAGTACTTC. Encoded protein: CASSETGQGSGETQYF.

This clone occurred many times. The J gene is TRBJ2-3, the V gene TRBV5-1; D may be TRBD2 (5 bases). The CDR3 runs to 15 residues. Between the trimmed V and J ends, which lost 4 bases and 4 bases, there was a span of 16 bases. Germline CDR1 is SGHRS and CDR2 is YFSETQ. Here the CDR3 reads CASSPRTSSPDTQYF. The CDR3 DNA sequence: TGCGCCAGCAGCCCCAGGACTTCCTCTCCAGATACGCAGTATTTT.

Of note for this clone: One end of the junction fails to match germline, which may point to a read error. This rearrangement joins TRBV6-4 to TRBJ2-1, with 8 bases lining up with TRBD2. Looked up from germline, CDR1 is MRHNA and CDR2 is SNTAGT. The CDR3 is 12 residues long. CDR3 in DNA: TGTGCCTGCAGCGAGCGGGAGAATGAGCAGTTCTTC. Its translation is CACSERENEQFF.

The genes are TRBV9 and TRBJ1-5; D ambiguous. V was trimmed by 3 bases and J by 2 bases, leaving 15 bases between them. The V gene's germline CDR1 is SGDLS and CDR2 YYNGEE. The CDR3 loop spans 16 amino acids. CDR3 nucleotide sequence: TGTGCCAGCAGCGCCACACGTACGGGAGGCAATCAGCCCCAGCATTTT. Protein: CASSATRTGGNQPQHF.

This clone was seen only a few times. J is TRBJ2-7 and V is TRBV6-1; 9 nucleotides line up with TRBD1. The germline V gene has CDR1 MNHNS and CDR2 SASEGT. The CDR3 loop spans 14 amino acids. V shed 6 bases and J 0 bases; nucleotides not matched to a gene: 3. CDR3 amino acids: CASRKGQGSYEQYF. CDR3 DNA sequence: TGTGCCAGCAGGAAGGGACAGGGCTCCTACGAGCAGTACTTC.

The chain uses TRBV7-3 and TRBJ2-2; D perhaps matches TRBD1 (5 bases). Per the germline V gene, CDR1 is SGHTA and CDR2 is FQGTGA. V was trimmed by 5 bases and J by 1 base, leaving 8 bases between them. This CDR3 comprises 14 residues. The CDR3 spells CASSPTGNTGELFF. CDR3 DNA: TGTGCCAGCAGCCCCACAGGGAACACCGGGGAGCTGTTTTTT.

V is TRBV7-9 and J is TRBJ2-7; D possibly corresponds to TRBD1 (5 bases). The CDR3 spans 12 residues. Looked up from germline, CDR1 is SEHNR and CDR2 is FQNEAQ (reference sequence). V was cut by 8 bases and J by 3 bases, with 11 bases left in between. CDR3: CASGALFYEQYF. The CDR3 nucleotides read TGTGCCAGCGGGGCGCTTTTCTACGAGCAGTACTTC.

J is TRBJ1-4 and V is TRBV5-6, with D possibly TRBD1 on 5 matching bases. The CDR3 sequence is 15 residues long. The ends were cut back, 3 bases at V and 3 bases at J, with 12 bases in the middle. From germline, CDR1 is SGHDT and CDR2 YYEEEE. In nucleotides, the CDR3 is TGTGCCAGCAGCTATCAGGGTTTAGCTAATGAAAAACTGTTTTTT. It is translated as CASSYQGLANEKLFF.

This chain connects TRBV11-2 to TRBJ2-2; TRBD1 aligns across 8 bases. Trimming took 0 bases from V and 5 from J; bases not matched to a gene: 8. The CDR3 loop spans 17 amino acids. Germline V gene lookup returns CDR1 SGHAT and CDR2 FQNNGV. The CDR3 protein is CASSLEDPGGRTGELFF. DNA of the CDR3: TGTGCCAGCAGCTTAGAAGACCCAGGGGGCCGTACCGGGGAGCTGTTTTTT. The full variable domain, its missing parts supplied by reference TRBV11-2 and TRBJ2-2, is EAGVAQSPRYKIIEKRQSVAFWCNPISGHATLYWYQQILGQGPKLLIQFQNNGVVDDSQLPKDRFSAERLKGVDSTLKIQPAKLEDSAVYLCASSLEDPGGRTGELFFGEGSRLTVL.

The genes are TRBV27 and TRBJ1-1; 8 bases map to TRBD1. With V trimmed by 4 bases and J by 3 bases, 7 bases remained unmatched. CDR1 is MNHEY and CDR2 is SMNVEV in the germline V gene (reference sequence). The CDR3 runs 15 residues. The CDR3 DNA reads as TGTGCCAGCAGTTCCCAGGGGGCCGGGTACACTGAAGCTTTCTTT. It encodes CASSSQGAGYTEAFF.

The CDR3, as DNA: TGTGCCAGTAGTACAGGGGTAAAAAACATTCAGTACTTC. Residues: CASSTGVKNIQYF. V gene TRBV19 combines with J gene TRBJ2-4; possible D gene TRBD1, 6 bases. V was clipped by 4 bases and J by 4 bases, with 8 bases between them. Germline loops: CDR1 LNHDA, CDR2 SQIVND (reference sequence). CDR3 length: 13 residues.

This clone was seen only a few times. The J gene is TRBJ2-7, the V gene TRBV28; D unclear. The CDR3 totals 14 residues. The V gene lost 6 bases and the J gene lost 7 bases, with 19 bases spanning the gap. Germline V gene sequence: CDR1 MDHEN, CDR2 SYDVKM. CDR3 protein: CASRSGGGRGEQYF. CDR3 bases: TGTGCCAGCAGATCCGGCGGCGGTAGAGGAGAGCAGTACTTC.

V and J are TRBV28 and TRBJ1-1; 8 bases map to TRBD1. This CDR3 contains 11 residues. CDR1 and CDR2 (germline): MDHEN, SYDVKM. After removal of 8 bases from V and 13 bases from J, the junction contained 9 bases not matched to a gene. This chain's CDR3 is CASRSGQGGFF. CDR3 DNA: TGTGCCAGCCGATCCGGACAGGGTGGTTTCTTT. Supplemented by reference TRBV28 and TRBJ1-1, the full variable domain reads DVKVTQSSRYLVKRTGEKVFLECVQDMDHENMFWYRQDPGLGLRLIYFSYDVKMKEKGDIPEGYSVSREKKERFSLILESASTNQTSMYLCASRSGQGGFFGQGTRLTVV.

This clone was seen a handful of times. This chain connects TRBV5-1 to TRBJ2-5, with D perhaps matching TRBD1 (6 bases). V gave up 4 bases and J gave up 5 bases, with 12 bases separating them. The CDR3 totals 13 residues. Germline V CDR1 and CDR2: SGHRS, YFSETQ. Written as DNA, the CDR3 is TGCGCCAGCAGCCTACAGGGTGCGGAGACCCAGTACTTC. This sequence encodes CASSLQGAETQYF.

The chain combines TRBV2 with TRBJ1-2; no reliable D call. V shed 5 bases and J shed 7 bases, with 8 bases lying between them. This CDR3 is built from 11 residues. Germline CDR1 is SNHLY and CDR2 is FYNNEI. For the CDR3, the DNA is TGTGCCAGCAGTTTGGCTGGTGGCTACACCTTC. Translated, it gives CASSLAGGYTF.